This T cell receptor beta chain was obtained from a study of blood T cell repertoires in COVID-19. The protocol was immunoSEQ multiplex PCR, while the TCRdb copy is restricted to in-frame clones and leaves out a portion. This table holds a few hundred thousand clones, roughly nine tenths found once. The sample comprised PBMCs or T cells enriched from blood (not recorded which). The sequence came from a woman in her fifties or sixties who had been exposed to COVID-19.

The CDR3, as DNA: TGTGCCAGCAGCCCACGGACAGGAATTGCTATCTATGGCTACACCTTC. This translates into CASSPRTGIAIYGYTF. The chain recombines TRBV5-6 with TRBJ1-2; 7 nucleotides align to TRBD1. The J segment lost 4 bases and the V segment lost 4 bases, leaving 13 bases of the junction unmatched. CDR3 size: 16 residues. CDR1 is SGHDT, CDR2 YYEEEE, per germline. Full variable domain (remainder filled in from reference TRBV5-6 and TRBJ1-2): DAGVTQSPTHLIKTRGQQVTLRCSPKSGHDTVSWYQQALGQGPQFIFQYYEEEERQRGNFPDRFSGHQFPNYSSELNVNALLLGDSALYLCASSPRTGIAIYGYTFGSGTRLTVV.